The 28 T cell receptor beta chains in this list originate from one sample, sequenced in a study of cytomegalovirus exposure and HLA in healthy donors. Both 60 Vbeta primers and 13 Jbeta primers went into the PCR. Profiling relied on immunoSEQ multiplex PCR, and the TCRdb table lists in-frame clones only, not all of them. The table has under 200,000 clones, around 80% seen once. Sequencing was done on a sample of PBMCs. The receptors shown here come from a woman in her twenties or thirties in good health and CMV-seropositive.

V usage is TRBV6-1 and J usage is TRBJ1-4; D not certain. The CDR3 loop spans 14 amino acids. The germline CDR1 and CDR2 sequences are MNHNS and SASEGT. The ends were cut back, 8 bases at V and 2 bases at J, with 12 bases in the middle. CDR3 sequence (DNA): TGTGCCAGCCAGAGGAGTTTGACTAATGAAAAACTGTTTTTT. It specifies CASQRSLTNEKLFF.

The chain couples TRBV29-1 to TRBJ1-2; 10 bases match TRBD1. With V trimmed by 8 bases and J by 0 bases, 9 bases remained unmatched. The CDR3 is 15 amino acids. The germline V gene has CDR1 SQVTM and CDR2 ANQGSEA. The CDR3 DNA reads TGCAGCACACGACAGGGGGCCTTCCCTAACTATGGCTACACCTTC. Protein: CSTRQGAFPNYGYTF.

This rearrangement joins TRBV4-3 to TRBJ2-1; 7 bases are shared with TRBD1. V shed 3 bases and J 4 bases; nucleotides not matched to a gene: 6. The CDR3 is 15 residues long. Germline lookup yields CDR1 LGHNA and CDR2 YSLEER. DNA for the CDR3: TGCGCCAGCAGCCACGACCCGGGACAGTACAATGAGCAGTTCTTC. Protein sequence: CASSHDPGQYNEQFF.

The V call is TRBV7-2, the J call TRBJ1-3; a possible D gene is TRBD1 (5 bases). The CDR3 is 15 residues long. The germline gives CDR1 SGHTA, CDR2 FQGNSA. Deletions cut 0 bases from V and 1 base from J, with 7 bases between. Here the CDR3 reads CASSLASGSGNTIYF. CDR3 nucleotides: TGTGCCAGCAGCTTAGCATCAGGGTCTGGAAACACCATATATTTT.

V is TRBV5-1 and J is TRBJ2-3; TRBD2 agrees at 8 bases. The CDR3 sequence is 16 residues long. Germline lookup yields CDR1 SGHRS and CDR2 YFSETQ. V lost 4 bases and J lost 3; bases outside the gene matches: 10. The CDR3 spells CASSTGTRRGTDTQYF. The CDR3 DNA follows: TGCGCCAGCAGCACCGGGACTAGGAGGGGGACAGATACGCAGTATTTT. Full variable domain (remainder filled in from reference TRBV5-1 and TRBJ2-3): KAGVTQTPRYLIKTRGQQVTLSCSPISGHRSVSWYQQTPGQGLQFLFEYFSETQRNKGNFPGRFSGRQFSNSRSEMNVSTLELGDSALYLCASSTGTRRGTDTQYFGPGTRLTVL.

The J gene is TRBJ2-7, the V gene TRBV30; 9 bases fit TRBD1. V shed 2 bases, J shed 3 bases, and the junction held 8 bases outside the gene matches. Germline lookup yields CDR1 GTSNPN and CDR2 SVGIG (reference sequence). The CDR3 totals 15 residues. The CDR3 region is CAWSQGDRAIYEQYF. The DNA for the CDR3 is TGTGCCTGGAGTCAGGGGGACAGGGCCATCTACGAGCAGTACTTC.

This clone was picked up a small number of times. This same CDR3 is encoded by further DNA sequences in the sample. The V call is TRBV11-2, the J call TRBJ2-3; D gene unclear. CDR1 and CDR2 from the germline V gene are SGHAT and FQNNGV. The CDR3 is made up of 12 amino acids. Between the trimmed V and J ends, which lost 5 bases and 3 bases, there was a span of 6 bases. The CDR3 spells CASSPGTDTQYF. CDR3 sequence (DNA): TGTGCCAGCAGCCCCGGGACAGATACGCAGTATTTT.

This chain links TRBV5-1 with TRBJ2-2; 9 positions match TRBD1. The CDR3 loop spans 19 amino acids. Looked up from germline, CDR1 is SGHRS and CDR2 is YFSETQ. V was pared by 3 bases and J by 0 bases, with 12 bases of the junction left unmatched. The CDR3 here is CASSYTGTGLIANTGELFF. The CDR3 region has the DNA TGCGCCAGCAGCTACACCGGGACAGGGTTGATCGCGAACACCGGGGAGCTGTTTTTT.

The chain couples TRBV19 to TRBJ1-5, with 9 nucleotides matching TRBD1. The CDR3 has 13 residues. J was trimmed by 6 bases and V by 5 bases; bases with no gene match: 2. Germline V lookup: CDR1 LNHDA, CDR2 SQIVND (reference sequence). CDR3 amino acids: CASSPQGAQPQHF. The CDR3 region has the DNA TGTGCCAGTAGTCCACAGGGGGCTCAGCCCCAGCATTTT.

V and J are TRBV6-5 and TRBJ2-7; 12 nucleotides agree with TRBD2. CDR3 length: 15 amino acids. CDR1 is MNHEY, CDR2 SVGAGI, per germline. J lost 5 bases, V lost 6 bases, and 8 bases had no gene match. In nucleotides, the CDR3 is TGTGCCAGCAGGTCTAGCGGGAGGGCACTCCACGAGCAGTACTTC. It codes for CASRSSGRALHEQYF.

This clone was recorded only once. The chain combines TRBV6-4 with TRBJ2-3; 10 bases fit TRBD2. CDR1 and CDR2 from the germline V gene are MRHNA and SNTAGT. V was pared by 0 bases and J by 8 bases, with 14 bases of the junction left unmatched. CDR3 size: 18 residues. CDR3 DNA: TGTGCCAGCAGTGACTCCTCGGCTAGCGGGAGCTTAGGGGGTACGCAGTATTTT. Its protein is CASSDSSASGSLGGTQYF.

Of note for this clone: The same CDR3 is also encoded by other DNA sequences in this sample. The chain couples TRBV13 to TRBJ2-7, with TRBD1 as a possible D gene (5 bases). There are 13 residues in the CDR3. The germline gives CDR1 PRHDT, CDR2 FYEKMQ (reference sequence). Trimming took off 0 bases at V and 2 bases at J, with 5 bases between the two ends. CDR3 sequence reads: CASSLGRAYEQYF. CDR3 nucleotides: TGTGCCAGCAGCTTAGGCAGGGCCTACGAGCAGTACTTC.

The V and J genes are TRBV19 and TRBJ1-4, with D hard to call. The CDR3 runs to 15 residues. With 7 bases removed from V and 0 bases from J, the gap between germline ends came to 12 bases. Germline loops: CDR1 LNHDA, CDR2 SQIVND (reference sequence). The chain's CDR3 is CASKAGVSTNEKLFF. The CDR3 DNA reads as TGTGCCAGTAAGGCGGGAGTATCAACTAATGAAAAACTGTTTTTT. Supplemented by reference TRBV19 and TRBJ1-4, the full variable domain reads DGGITQSPKYLFRKEGQNVTLSCEQNLNHDAMYWYRQDPGQGLRLIYYSQIVNDFQKGDIAEGYSVSREKKESFPLTVTSAQKNPTAFYLCASKAGVSTNEKLFFGSGTQLSVL.

The chain uses TRBV4-1 and TRBJ2-2; D possibly corresponds to TRBD1 (7 bases). The V end lost 5 bases, the J end lost 6 bases, and 19 bases lay between the germline ends. CDR1 and CDR2 (germline): MGHRA, YSYEKL. This CDR3 comprises 16 residues. CDR3: CASSSYWTGGSGELFF. CDR3 sequence (DNA): TGCGCCAGCAGCTCATACTGGACAGGAGGGTCCGGGGAGCTGTTTTTT.

The chain joins TRBV6-1 to TRBJ1-4; D might be TRBD1 (6 bases). CDR3 length equals 12 residues. Germline-derived CDR1 and CDR2 are MNHNS and SASEGT. The V and J ends lost 5 bases and 8 bases respectively, with 9 bases between them. The CDR3 region is CASSLQGEKLFF. CDR3 in DNA: TGTGCCAGCAGTCTTCAGGGGGAAAAACTGTTTTTT.

The rearrangement links TRBV2 to TRBJ1-1; 9 positions match TRBD1. Germline CDR1 and CDR2: SNHLY and FYNNEI. The length of the CDR3 is 16 residues. V trimming: 6 bases; J trimming: 5 bases; junction bases outside the gene matches: 13. CDR3 residues: CASSTQEGQGGTEAFF. CDR3 DNA sequence: TGTGCCAGCAGCACCCAAGAGGGACAGGGAGGAACTGAAGCTTTCTTT.

In this sample, this clone turned up a few times. This chain joins TRBV6-5 and TRBJ2-5; tentatively, D is TRBD1 (6 bases). The DNA end is more similar to TRBJ2-7, so the J call may be wrong. CDR3 length: 14 residues. Germline assignment: CDR1 MNHEY and CDR2 SVGAGI. In DNA form, the CDR3 reads TGTGCCAGCAGTTACTCGGACAGCTCCTACGAGCAGTACTTC. The encoded protein is CASSYSDSSYEQYF.

The rearrangement links TRBV5-5 to TRBJ1-1, with 8 bases fitting TRBD1. J lost 1 base, V lost 1 base, and 3 bases had no gene match. CDR1 SGHKS and CDR2 YYEKEE come from the germline V gene (reference sequence). This CDR3 comprises 15 residues. CDR3 sequence: CASSLPGTGNTEAFF. In DNA form, the CDR3 reads TGTGCCAGCAGCTTGCCCGGGACAGGGAACACTGAAGCTTTCTTT.

This chain uses TRBV7-2 with TRBJ2-5; tentative D call: TRBD1 (6 bases). The V gene's germline CDR1 is SGHTA and CDR2 FQGNSA. V was pared by 5 bases and J by 6 bases, with 16 bases between. This CDR3 has 14 amino acids. CDR3 nucleotides: TGTGCCAGCAGCCCCGAAGGGGGTATGCAGACCCAGTACTTC. The encoded protein is CASSPEGGMQTQYF.

The rearrangement joins TRBV5-4 to TRBJ2-1, with 8 bases that match TRBD2. V shed 5 bases, J shed 7 bases, and the junction held 5 bases outside the gene matches. Germline CDR1 SGHNT, CDR2 YYREEE (reference sequence). This CDR3 has 13 amino acids. The CDR3 DNA reads as TGTGCCAGCAGTCCGGGACTAGAGAATGAGCAGTTCTTC. Its translation: CASSPGLENEQFF.

Comment on this clone: The sample holds other DNA sequences that translate to the same CDR3. This chain links TRBV4-1 with TRBJ1-4; a weak D match, TRBD1 (5 bases). Trimming stripped 1 base from V and 3 bases from J, with 12 bases between. The CDR3 consists of 16 residues. Germline CDR1 is MGHRA and CDR2 is YSYEKL. In DNA form, the CDR3 reads TGCGCCAGCAGCCAAGGCTCTCAGGGCTCTAATGAAAAACTGTTTTTT. Protein: CASSQGSQGSNEKLFF.

This sequence joins TRBV6-1 and TRBJ1-5, with D maybe TRBD1 (5 bases). CDR1 MNHNS and CDR2 SASEGT come from the germline V gene. This CDR3 has 13 residues. Trimming shortened V by 3 bases and J by 9 bases, and 12 bases separated the two germline ends. The CDR3 here is CASSEGQPGPQHF. CDR3 DNA: TGTGCCAGCAGTGAGGGGCAGCCAGGGCCCCAGCATTTT.

The chain is built from TRBV19 and TRBJ1-1; D uncertain. V was cut by 1 base and J by 3 bases, with 12 bases left in between. Germline loops: CDR1 LNHDA, CDR2 SQIVND (reference sequence). This CDR3 is built from 15 residues. The CDR3 region has the DNA TGTGCCAGTAGTATAGGGGAGGGATGGGACACTGAAGCTTTCTTT. Translated, it gives CASSIGEGWDTEAFF.

This chain links TRBV21-1 with TRBJ2-1; TRBD2, the table's D call, lacks a check against the DNA. TRBV21-1 is a pseudogene. The CDR3 sequence is 16 residues long. CDR3 region: CASSKDGLAAYNEQFF. CDR3 nucleotides: TGTGCCAGCAGCAAAGATGGGCTAGCGGCTTACAATGAGCAGTTCTTC.

The genes are TRBV5-6 and TRBJ2-3, with 9 bases matching TRBD2. Germline V CDR1 and CDR2: SGHDT, YYEEEE. CDR3 size: 16 residues. The junction had 8 bases not matched to a gene; V was cut back by 4 bases and J by 2 bases. This CDR3 is CASSGGEREDTDTQYF. The CDR3 bases are TGTGCCAGCAGCGGCGGCGAGCGGGAGGACACAGATACGCAGTATTTT. Full variable domain (outside the CDR3, taken from reference TRBV5-6 and TRBJ2-3): DAGVTQSPTHLIKTRGQQVTLRCSPKSGHDTVSWYQQALGQGPQFIFQYYEEEERQRGNFPDRFSGHQFPNYSSELNVNALLLGDSALYLCASSGGEREDTDTQYFGPGTRLTVL.

This clone has only a few counts. The rearrangement joins TRBV18 to TRBJ2-7; D ambiguous. The V end was cut by 5 bases, the J end by 1 base, with 6 bases between. This CDR3 contains 12 residues. Germline V gene lookup returns CDR1 KGHSH and CDR2 LQKENI. In DNA form, the CDR3 reads TGTGCCAGCTCAACAGAGTCCTACGAGCAGTACTTC. Protein product: CASSTESYEQYF.

The chain uses TRBV4-1 and TRBJ2-3, with 9 nucleotides matching TRBD2. Germline-derived CDR1 and CDR2 are MGHRA and YSYEKL. The J segment lost 0 bases and the V segment lost 0 bases, leaving 7 bases of the junction unmatched. The CDR3 has 18 residues. In DNA, the CDR3 is TGCGCCAGCAGCCAAGATCTTCGGGCGGGGGGGAGCACAGATACGCAGTATTTT. This codes for CASSQDLRAGGSTDTQYF.

Of note for this clone: The junction differs from germline at one of its ends, possibly a read error. The rearrangement uses TRBV5-1 and TRBJ2-5; possibly TRBD2 for D (7 bases). The CDR3 totals 17 residues. Germline lookup yields CDR1 SGHRS and CDR2 YFSETQ. The CDR3 DNA is TGCGCCAGCAGTTTGGGTCTGGGGGGGGCGACCCAAGAGACCCAGTACTTC. Translated, it gives CASSLGLGGATQETQYF. Using reference TRBV5-1 and TRBJ2-5 for the parts outside the CDR3, the full variable domain is KAGVTQTPRYLIKTRGQQVTLSCSPISGHRSVSWYQQTPGQGLQFLFEYFSETQRNKGNFPGRFSGRQFSNSRSEMNVSTLELGDSALYLCASSLGLGGATQETQYFGPGTRLLVL.